This passage covers 31 T cell receptor beta chains from one sample sequenced in a study of cytomegalovirus exposure and HLA in healthy donors (dated by TCRdb to the late 2010s). Library method: the immunoSEQ multiplex PCR assay. The multiplex PCR relied on a mix of 60 forward primers for TCR Vbeta segments and 13 reverse primers for TCR Jbeta segments. TCRdb took over this immuneACCESS table, retaining in-frame rearrangements with V and J assigned. Such tables are incomplete; in checked studies, under half of the missing clones stem from an unresolved V gene, and the remainder is unexplained. In this sample the table shows about 160,000 clones, roughly 73% of which occur a single time. Jointly, the top ten make up less than 5.5% of the sample. Sequencing input: PBMCs. All receptors come from a male donor in good health and CMV-seronegative.

This clone was seen only a few times. The chain employs TRBV11-2 and TRBJ2-1; a possible D gene is TRBD1 (5 bases). The V gene lost 0 bases and the J gene lost 4 bases, with 13 bases spanning the gap. The length of the CDR3 is 16 residues. CDR1 and CDR2 (germline): SGHAT, FQNNGV. As DNA, the CDR3 is TGTGCCAGCAGCTTAGACATAATTACAGGATACAATGAGCAGTTCTTC. Residues: CASSLDIITGYNEQFF.

This clone was recorded a few times. The rearrangement joins TRBV18 to TRBJ1-4, with 7 bases lining up with TRBD1. Germline CDR1 and CDR2: KGHSH and LQKENI. This CDR3 is 15 amino acids long. The junction had 9 bases not matched to a gene; V was cut back by 3 bases and J by 8 bases. This CDR3 reads CASSPPGQREEKLFF. In DNA form, the CDR3 reads TGTGCCAGCTCACCTCCGGGACAGAGGGAAGAAAAACTGTTTTTT.

CDR3 bases: TGTGCCAGCAGCGTAGGGGACAGGGACACAGATACGCAGTATTTT. Translated, it gives CASSVGDRDTDTQYF. The rearrangement uses TRBV9 and TRBJ2-3, with 9 bases fitting TRBD1. Germline trimming cut 0 bases from V and 2 bases from J; bases unmatched to any gene: 1. Looked up from germline, CDR1 is SGDLS and CDR2 is YYNGEE. CDR3 size: 15 residues.

The CDR3 spells CASSFAGANEQFF. The CDR3 region has the DNA TGTGCCAGCAGCTTTGCGGGTGCCAATGAGCAGTTCTTC. This chain joins TRBV11-1 and TRBJ2-1, with D possibly being TRBD2 (5 bases). V was shortened by 3 bases and J by 6 bases, with 9 bases between the two germline ends. This CDR3 comprises 13 residues. CDR1 and CDR2 from the germline V gene are SGHAT and FQDESV (reference sequence).

The J gene is TRBJ2-6, the V gene TRBV18, with TRBD1 as a possible D gene (5 bases). Germline V gene data show CDR1 as KGHSH and CDR2 as LQKENI. V was shortened by 3 bases and J by 0 bases, with 9 bases between the two germline ends. This CDR3 has 16 residues. The CDR3 bases are TGTGCCAGCTCACCGTTACAGGACTCTGGGGCCAACGTCCTGACTTTC. This encodes CASSPLQDSGANVLTF. The complete variable domain, with remaining parts taken from reference TRBV18 and TRBJ2-6, reads NAGVMQNPRHLVRRRGQEARLRCSPMKGHSHVYWYRQLPEEGLKFMVYLQKENIIDESGMPKERFSAEFPKEGPSILRIQQVVRGDSAAYFCASSPLQDSGANVLTFGAGSRLTVL.

V and J are TRBV7-8 and TRBJ1-2, with D possibly TRBD1 on 6 matching bases. The CDR3 is 13 residues long. Deletions cut 5 bases from V and 6 bases from J, with 13 bases between. Germline CDR1 is SGHVS and CDR2 is FQNEAQ. The CDR3 DNA is TGTGCCAGCAGCGCCCAAAACAGGGATGGCTACACCTTC. As protein: CASSAQNRDGYTF.

The chain couples TRBV7-8 to TRBJ1-3; TRBD1 aligns across 7 bases. The CDR3 contains 15 residues. Germline V CDR1 and CDR2: SGHVS, FQNEAQ. The V and J ends lost 5 bases and 9 bases, in that order; junction bases with no gene match: 13. The CDR3 DNA reads as TGTGCCAGCAGCCGGACAGGAAACCTTCTTAGCACCATATATTTT. It encodes CASSRTGNLLSTIYF.

The rearrangement links TRBV5-4 to TRBJ2-3, with 11 bases fitting TRBD2. V dropped 2 bases and J dropped 2; count of bases not matched to a gene: 4. This CDR3 contains 16 residues. The germline CDR1 and CDR2 sequences are SGHNT and YYREEE (reference sequence). The CDR3 region is CASSLRLAGLTDTQYF. CDR3 in DNA: TGTGCCAGCAGCTTAAGACTAGCGGGACTCACAGATACGCAGTATTTT.

This clone was picked up one time. V and J are TRBV21-1 and TRBJ1-3; the listed D gene, TRBD1, was not tested against the DNA. TRBV21-1 is a documented pseudogene. This CDR3 contains 15 residues. The CDR3 sequence is CASTEFRPIGNTIYF. The CDR3 DNA is TGTGCCAGCACCGAATTCAGGCCAATTGGAAACACCATATATTTT.

The genes are TRBV29-1 and TRBJ1-2; 11 bases line up with TRBD1. Per the germline V gene, CDR1 is SQVTM and CDR2 is ANQGSEA. This CDR3 spans 13 amino acids. V lost 4 bases and J lost 5; bases outside the gene matches: 3. CDR3 in amino acids: CSVGGQGEYGYTF. As DNA, the CDR3 is TGCAGCGTTGGGGGACAGGGGGAATATGGCTACACCTTC.

The chain has TRBV6-1 and TRBJ2-7, with TRBD1 matching over 8 bases. Per the germline V gene, CDR1 is MNHNS and CDR2 is SASEGT. The CDR3 extends over 15 amino acids. V lost 8 bases and J lost 3; bases outside the gene matches: 12. The CDR3 sequence is CASGGAGTGSYEQYF. The DNA of the CDR3 is TGTGCCAGCGGAGGTGCGGGGACAGGTAGCTACGAGCAGTACTTC.

This rearrangement joins TRBV14 to TRBJ1-2; D is perhaps TRBD1 (5 bases). V was trimmed by 4 bases and J by 7 bases, leaving 19 bases between them. Germline V gene data show CDR1 as SGHDN and CDR2 as FVKESK. This CDR3 region has 15 residues. This chain's CDR3 is CASSLHSGTFCGYTF. The DNA for the CDR3 is TGTGCCAGCAGCCTCCACTCCGGGACTTTTTGTGGCTACACCTTC.

V is TRBV4-3 and J is TRBJ2-1; 9 bases are a match to TRBD1. Trimming removed 8 bases from V and 8 bases from J; junction bases left unmatched: 10. The CDR3 has 14 residues. Germline V gives CDR1 LGHNA, CDR2 YSLEER. Here the CDR3 reads CASARDRVRDEQFF. As DNA, the CDR3 is TGCGCCAGCGCCCGGGACAGGGTCCGCGATGAGCAGTTCTTC.

The chain couples TRBV2 to TRBJ2-7; D remains unclear. Germline V lookup: CDR1 SNHLY, CDR2 FYNNEI. The CDR3 has 11 amino acids. V was pared by 7 bases and J by 3 bases, with 7 bases between. The CDR3 region is CASTRSYEQYF. Written as DNA, the CDR3 is TGTGCCAGCACCCGGAGCTACGAGCAGTACTTC.

This clone has only a few counts. The chain carries TRBV28 and TRBJ2-1; a possible D gene is TRBD2 (5 bases). CDR1 and CDR2 (germline): MDHEN, SYDVKM. The CDR3 length is 15 residues. The V and J ends lost 2 bases and 4 bases respectively, with 12 bases between them. The CDR3 is CASSLLEVLYNEQFF. The CDR3 nucleotides read TGTGCCAGCAGTTTACTGGAGGTTCTATACAATGAGCAGTTCTTC.

In its sample, this clone was seen a few times. The CDR3, as DNA: TGTGCCAGCAGTGCCGGGAGTACTGGCTACACCTTC. As protein: CASSAGSTGYTF. This rearrangement joins TRBV6-1 to TRBJ1-2; D remains unclear. V lost 4 bases to trimming and J lost 7 bases, with 10 bases between them. Germline CDR1 reads MNHNS; CDR2 reads SASEGT. The length of the CDR3 is 12 residues.

This chain links TRBV28 with TRBJ2-3; 7 positions agree with TRBD1. J gave up 2 bases and V 5 bases, and 13 bases lay outside the gene matches. Germline CDR1 reads MDHEN; CDR2 reads SYDVKM. The CDR3 consists of 17 residues. The CDR3 is CASSPGQVPISTDTQYF. The CDR3 region has the DNA TGTGCCAGCAGTCCCGGACAGGTTCCGATCTCCACAGATACGCAGTATTTT.

The chain has TRBV29-1 and TRBJ2-3, with 7 bases identical to TRBD2. Germline values: CDR1 SQVTM, CDR2 ANQGSEA. This CDR3 spans 14 amino acids. The junction had 8 bases not matched to a gene; V was cut back by 6 bases and J by 2 bases. As DNA, the CDR3 is TGCAGCGTACTAAGCGGGGTGATCACAGATACGCAGTATTTT. This codes for CSVLSGVITDTQYF.

V usage is TRBV7-2 and J usage is TRBJ2-3; tentative D call: TRBD2 (6 bases). From germline, CDR1 is SGHTA and CDR2 FQGNSA. The ends were cut back, 5 bases at V and 4 bases at J, with 10 bases in the middle. This CDR3 spans 13 amino acids. As DNA, the CDR3 is TGTGCCAGCAGCCGGAGGGTAGCAGATACGCAGTATTTT. Translating it yields CASSRRVADTQYF.

The V and J genes are TRBV4-3 and TRBJ2-1; D unclear. The CDR3 is 14 residues long. CDR1 LGHNA and CDR2 YSLEER come from the germline V gene. The germline V and J ends were trimmed by 0 bases and 8 bases, with 11 bases remaining between them. In DNA, the CDR3 is TGCGCCAGCAGCCAAGAATACAGTCCCCATGAGCAGTTCTTC. It specifies CASSQEYSPHEQFF.

The rearrangement joins TRBV19 to TRBJ1-5, with 7 positions matching TRBD1. The trim removed 6 bases at V and 3 bases at J, leaving 8 bases unmatched. Germline V gene lookup returns CDR1 LNHDA and CDR2 SQIVND (reference sequence). The CDR3 contains 15 residues. This CDR3 reads CASRYETGFNQPQHF. The CDR3 coding sequence is TGTGCCAGTAGGTACGAGACAGGGTTCAATCAGCCCCAGCATTTT.

This clone was seen only a few times. The chain has TRBV10-3 and TRBJ2-5, with a possible D match to TRBD1 (6 bases). The J call is in doubt because the DNA end fits TRBJ2-7 better. Germline values: CDR1 ENHRY, CDR2 SYGVKD. This CDR3 region has 14 residues. Here the CDR3 DNA reads TGTGCCATCAGTGAGTCCGGGACAACCTACGAGCAGTACTTC. Residues: CAISESGTTYEQYF.

This chain links TRBV6-1 with TRBJ2-7; no firm D call. This CDR3 region has 13 residues. V was shortened by 5 bases and J by 4 bases, with 12 bases between the two germline ends. CDR1 MNHNS and CDR2 SASEGT come from the germline V gene. The CDR3 nucleotides read TGTGCCAGCAGTTTGCGAGTCTCTTACGAGCAGTACTTC. It is translated as CASSLRVSYEQYF.

This clone came up a few times. The V call is TRBV29-1, the J call TRBJ2-2; 8 bases are shared with TRBD1. V was pared by 4 bases and J by 4 bases, with 11 bases of the junction left unmatched. The germline V gene has CDR1 SQVTM and CDR2 ANQGSEA. The CDR3 extends over 16 amino acids. CDR3 protein: CSVVPLDRGGTGELFF. The CDR3 bases are TGCAGCGTTGTCCCCCTTGACAGGGGTGGCACCGGGGAGCTGTTTTTT.

The V gene is TRBV5-6, the J gene TRBJ2-5; 7 bases match TRBD1. CDR1 SGHDT and CDR2 YYEEEE come from the germline V gene. J was trimmed by 3 bases and V by 6 bases; bases with no gene match: 11. The CDR3 contains 15 residues. Written as DNA, the CDR3 is TGTGCCAGCACCCTCCCGGGACAGATGAAAGAGACCCAGTACTTC. Residues: CASTLPGQMKETQYF.

The V gene is TRBV7-9, the J gene TRBJ1-5, with D possibly being TRBD1 (5 bases). V lost 8 bases and J lost 2, with 13 bases in between. This CDR3 is built from 14 residues. The germline V gene has CDR1 SEHNR and CDR2 FQNEAQ (reference sequence). The CDR3 reads CASEQGDGNQPQHF. The DNA for the CDR3 is TGTGCCAGCGAGCAAGGGGATGGCAATCAGCCCCAGCATTTT.

The chain combines TRBV6-4 with TRBJ1-1, with a weak D call TRBD1 (5 bases). Germline assignment: CDR1 MRHNA and CDR2 SNTAGT. CDR3 size: 13 residues. Between the trimmed V and J ends, which lost 5 bases and 1 base, there was a span of 8 bases. In DNA, the CDR3 is TGTGCCAGCAGTAAAGGGGAGAACACTGAAGCTTTCTTT. This sequence encodes CASSKGENTEAFF.

The chain is built from TRBV4-2 and TRBJ2-5; 9 bases fit TRBD2. V lost 1 base and J lost 2; bases outside the gene matches: 5. CDR1 LGHNA and CDR2 YNFKEQ come from the germline V gene. The CDR3 runs to 16 residues. CDR3 in DNA: TGTGCCAGCAGCCAAGGGACAGCGGGGGGTCAAGAGACCCAGTACTTC. Residues: CASSQGTAGGQETQYF.

This clone occurred once. The chain carries TRBV6-5 and TRBJ1-2; 10 nucleotides match TRBD1. The CDR3 is 15 residues long. Losses at the gene ends were 2 bases for V and 5 bases for J; bases not matched to a gene: 5. The germline V gene has CDR1 MNHEY and CDR2 SVGAGI. The CDR3 DNA sequence: TGTGCCAGCAGTTACGGGGACAGGGGCTCATATGGCTACACCTTC. It encodes CASSYGDRGSYGYTF.

A few counts support this clone. The genes are TRBV5-6 and TRBJ1-4; 7 bases match TRBD1. In germline, CDR1 is SGHDT, CDR2 YYEEEE. The CDR3 has 12 amino acids. V lost 4 bases to trimming and J lost 10 bases; unmatched junction nucleotides: 4. Here the CDR3 reads CASSRQGGKLFF. CDR3 in DNA: TGTGCCAGCAGCCGACAGGGTGGAAAACTGTTTTTT.

This clone showed up just a few times. The chain employs TRBV5-5 and TRBJ2-1; TRBD2 matches at 14 bases. The CDR3 runs to 16 residues. Germline CDR1 is SGHKS and CDR2 is YYEKEE (reference sequence). Trimming at V came to 0 bases and at J to 9 bases, leaving 5 bases not matched to a gene. The CDR3 DNA sequence: TGTGCCAGCAGCTTGGAGACTAGCGGGAGGGTTAGTGAGCAGTTCTTC. Translated, it gives CASSLETSGRVSEQFF.